Following are 8 T cell receptor beta chains from one sample sequenced in a study of blood T cells in healthy people across ages. A second roughly 6 to 12 cycle PCR used barcoded and J-beta primers. From the 5' RACE reads, TCRdb called clonotypes with MiXCR, one entry per CDR3 protein. The repertoire has about 1.5 million distinct CDR3 sequences, roughly 43% of them found once; the top ten carry approximately 4%. The material sequenced was blood. The receptors come from a woman between 18 and 29 years old in good health.

The rearrangement joins TRBV3-1 to TRBJ2-1, with 13 bases fitting TRBD2. The CDR3 is 19 amino acids. After removal of 5 bases from V and 5 bases from J, the junction contained 15 bases not matched to a gene. CDR1 is LGHDT and CDR2 is YNNKEL in the germline V gene (reference sequence). The CDR3 spells CASSSRSNGLAGVNNEQFF. The CDR3, as DNA: TGTGCCAGCAGCTCAAGATCCAATGGACTAGCGGGGGTAAACAATGAGCAGTTCTTC.

This clonotype was recorded only once. The junction departs from germline at one end; a sequencing error may be responsible. The chain recombines TRBV7-9 with TRBJ1-2; D ambiguous. CDR1 is SEHNR and CDR2 is FQNEAQ in the germline V gene (reference sequence). The CDR3 consists of 14 residues. CDR3 nucleotides: TGTGCCAGCAGGGAACCTGGAACTACCTATGGCCACACCTTC. This codes for CASREPGTTYGHTF.

This clonotype was found a few times. The CDR3 sequence: CSVYGDHYEQYF. CDR3 coding DNA: TGCAGTGTCTACGGAGACCACTACGAGCAGTACTTC. The chain carries TRBV20-1 and TRBJ2-7, with D unresolved. CDR3 size: 12 residues. Trimming took off 7 bases at V and 3 bases at J, with 13 bases between the two ends. CDR1 is DFQATT, CDR2 SNEGSKA, per germline (reference sequence).

The CDR3 region is CASNSGTQTHEQFF. As DNA, the CDR3 is TGTGCCAGCAATAGTGGGACCCAGACCCATGAGCAGTTCTTC. This chain joins TRBV6-2 or TRBV6-3 and TRBJ2-1, with D perhaps given as TRBD1 or TRBD2 (5 bases each). Germline-derived CDR1 and CDR2 are MNHEY and SVGEGT. The germline V and J ends were trimmed by 7 bases and 8 bases, with 18 bases remaining between them. The CDR3 runs to 14 residues.

V gene TRBV20-1 combines with J gene TRBJ2-7, with 7 positions matching TRBD1. The CDR3 has 13 amino acids. With V trimmed by 7 bases and J by 7 bases, 13 bases remained unmatched. The germline gives CDR1 DFQATT, CDR2 SNEGSKA (reference sequence). This CDR3 is CSVLGTEVNEQYF. The CDR3 DNA is TGCAGTGTCCTCGGGACAGAGGTTAATGAGCAGTACTTC.

The table lists this clonotype with a few counts. The J gene is TRBJ2-7, the V gene TRBV6-6; 12 nucleotides line up with TRBD2. CDR1 MNHNY and CDR2 SVGAGI come from the germline V gene (reference sequence). V shed 4 bases and J 1 base; nucleotides not matched to a gene: 8. This CDR3 is built from 17 residues. This chain's CDR3 is CASSSPAGTSGSYEQYF. CDR3 DNA: TGTGCCAGCAGTTCTCCGGCCGGGACTAGCGGGTCCTACGAGCAGTACTTC.

The rearrangement uses TRBV7-2 and TRBJ1-2; D is perhaps TRBD1 (6 bases). Germline V gene sequence: CDR1 SGHTA, CDR2 FQGNSA. This CDR3 has 15 residues. V shed 4 bases and J shed 3 bases, with 15 bases lying between them. The CDR3, as DNA: TGTGCCAGCAGCTCTCAGGTCGGGGGCCACTATGGCTACACCTTC. Its translation is CASSSQVGGHYGYTF. Complete variable domain (other parts from reference TRBV7-2 and TRBJ1-2): GAGVSQSPSNKVTEKGKDVELRCDPISGHTALYWYRQSLGQGLEFLIYFQGNSAPDKSGLPSDRFSAERTGGSVSTLTIQRTQQEDSAVYLCASSSQVGGHYGYTFGSGTRLTVV.

To note about this clonotype: This could be a read error, since a much larger clone is one nucleotide away. The gene calls are TRBV4-1 and TRBJ1-1; D perhaps matches TRBD1 (6 bases). The length of the CDR3 is 15 residues. V was trimmed by 4 bases and J by 0 bases, leaving 12 bases between them. Germline CDR1 MGHRA, CDR2 YSYEKL. Here the CDR3 reads CASSRDRQVNTEAFF. CDR3 nucleotide sequence: TGCGCCAGCAGCCGAGATAGACAGGTGAACACTGAAGCTTTCTTT.